These 32 T cell receptor beta chains were sequenced from one sample in a study of T cell clonality in common variable immunodeficiency. The study's findings and limits: In common variable immunodeficiency, TCR beta chains reportedly carried fewer deletions and N-nucleotide insertions.

These receptors have no identified antigens. Measured with immunoSEQ multiplex PCR; TCRdb has only the in-frame clones, and not every one. The sample presents about 30,000 clones, none singletons. Sequencing used peripheral blood mononuclear cells. These receptors came from a human donor with common variable immunodeficiency.

With regard to this clone: The CDR3 goes on 3 residues after the read ends, and that part is filled in from the germline J gene. The genes are TRBV18 and TRBJ2-5; D is ambiguous. The V end lost 2 bases, the J end lost 5 bases, and 12 bases lay between the germline ends. The CDR3 is 14 amino acids. In germline, CDR1 is KGHSH, CDR2 LQKENI. The CDR3 loop reads CASSPAATGETQYF. CDR3 DNA, as far as it was read: TGTGCCAGCTCACCAGCAGCGACCGGGGAGACC.

This clone was seen only a few times. The read halts 3 residues ahead of the CDR3 end, with the missing end drawn from the germline J gene. V is TRBV11-2 and J is TRBJ2-7; 13 bases agree with TRBD2. Germline V gene lookup returns CDR1 SGHAT and CDR2 FQNNGV. This CDR3 is 15 amino acids long. Germline trimming cut 4 bases from V and 4 bases from J; bases unmatched to any gene: 4. The chain's CDR3 is CASSWRTSGGYEQYF. The CDR3 DNA, read in part, is TGTGCCAGCAGCTGGAGGACTAGCGGGGGATACGAG.

Note on this clone: The read ends 3 residues early relative to the CDR3; the germline J gene fills the gap. The chain employs TRBV4-2 and TRBJ2-7; 10 nucleotides line up with TRBD1. Trimming took 1 base from V and 4 from J; bases not matched to a gene: 7. The CDR3 length is 16 residues. The V gene's germline CDR1 is LGHNA and CDR2 YNFKEQ. The DNA read from the CDR3 is TGTGCCAGCAGCCAAGCGGCCGGGACAGGGGTGTACGAG. It encodes CASSQAAGTGVYE. From start to end, the CDR3 is CASSQAAGTGVYEQYF.

This clone was picked up a small number of times. The read comes to an end 3 residues before the CDR3 does, leaving the germline J gene to fill in the end. The V gene is TRBV19, the J gene TRBJ1-6; 10 positions agree with TRBD1. J lost 9 bases, V lost 4 bases, and 6 bases had no gene match. The CDR3 is 15 residues long. Per the germline V gene, CDR1 is LNHDA and CDR2 is SQIVND (reference sequence). The CDR3 DNA, read in part, is TGTGCCAGTAGTAAAAGACAGGGGGCGTTTTCACCC. Its protein is CASSKRQGAFSP. In full, the CDR3 reads CASSKRQGAFSPLHF.

This clone was detected only a few times. The observed sequence ends 3 residues before the CDR3 terminus, with the missing tail filled in from the germline J gene. This rearrangement joins TRBV11-1 to TRBJ1-1; D may be TRBD1 (5 bases). Germline assignment: CDR1 SGHAT and CDR2 FQDESV (reference sequence). Trimming cost V 3 bases and J 4 bases, with 9 bases left between them. The CDR3 is 13 residues long. The CDR3 loop reads CASSFQGTTEAFF. CDR3 bases read: TGTGCCAGCAGCTTCCAGGGTACCACTGAA.

The CDR3 here is CASSFGQGGYEQYF. The CDR3 DNA, read in part, is TGCGCCAGCAGCTTCGGACAGGGAGGTTACGAG. The chain joins TRBV5-1 to TRBJ2-7; TRBD1 matches at 8 bases. The read falls 3 residues short of the CDR3 end, and the missing part is taken from the germline J gene. Germline CDR1 and CDR2: SGHRS and YFSETQ. This CDR3 spans 14 amino acids. Unmatched junction bases numbered 5, after V lost 2 bases and J lost 4 bases.

At least ten counts were recorded for this clone. The missing CDR3 end, 3 residues past where the read stops, is filled in from the germline J gene. This chain links TRBV7-6 with TRBJ2-7; perhaps TRBD1 as D (6 bases). Germline CDR1 is SGHVS and CDR2 is FNYEAQ. The CDR3 sequence is 13 residues long. V lost 5 bases and J lost 3, with 11 bases in between. The CDR3 is CASSRQGNYEQYF. CDR3 DNA, as far as it was read: TGTGCCAGCAGCCGTCAGGGGAACTACGAG.

This clone was counted at least ten times. Other DNA sequences within the sample encode an identical CDR3. CDR3 in amino acids: CASSRQGASYEQYF. The CDR3 DNA, read in part, is TGTGCCAGCAGCCGACAGGGAGCCTCCTACGAG. The chain carries TRBV5-6 and TRBJ2-7; 7 bases are shared with TRBD1. The read is 3 residues too short to cover the CDR3 end, so that end is filled in from the germline J gene. CDR3 length: 14 amino acids. V lost 4 bases and J lost 0; bases outside the gene matches: 4. Germline CDR1 is SGHDT and CDR2 is YYEEEE.

Concerning this clone itself: The sequence runs out 3 residues before the end of the CDR3; the remainder is reconstructed from the germline J gene. V is TRBV30 and J is TRBJ1-1; D call uncertain. The CDR3 is 11 amino acids. Germline V gene lookup returns CDR1 GTSNPN and CDR2 SVGIG (reference sequence). V was cut by 3 bases and J by 1 base, with 3 bases left in between. The DNA read from the CDR3 is TGTGCCTGGAGAGGGAACACTGAA. This sequence encodes CAWRGNTE. The complete CDR3 protein is CAWRGNTEAFF.

This clone was found a few times. The read finishes 3 residues shy of the CDR3 end, and the germline J gene is used to complete it. This chain links TRBV13 with TRBJ2-1, with D tentatively TRBD1 (6 bases). CDR1 PRHDT and CDR2 FYEKMQ come from the germline V gene (reference sequence). The germline V and J ends were trimmed by 2 bases and 1 base, with 18 bases remaining between them. The CDR3 has 18 amino acids. The CDR3 loop is CASSLRSGEGESYNEQFF. CDR3 bases read: TGTGCCAGCAGCTTAAGGTCAGGGGAAGGGGAGTCCTACAATGAG. The full variable domain, rest sourced from reference TRBV13 and TRBJ2-1, is AAGVIQSPRHLIKEKRETATLKCYPIPRHDTVYWYQQGPGQDPQFLISFYEKMQSDKGSIPDRFSAQQFSDYHSELNMSSLELGDSALYFCASSLRSGEGESYNEQFFGPGTRLTVL.

This clone was seen only a few times. Coverage ceases 3 residues before the CDR3 finishes, and the germline J gene fills in the end. This chain joins TRBV7-3 and TRBJ2-5, with 9 bases fitting TRBD2. The CDR3 covers 14 residues. J gave up 3 bases and V 4 bases, and 3 bases lay outside the gene matches. Looked up from germline, CDR1 is SGHTA and CDR2 is FQGTGA. The sequenced CDR3 bases are TGTGCCAGCAGCTCTCGACTAGCGGAAGAGACC. This sequence encodes CASSSRLAEET. The CDR3, in full, reads CASSSRLAEETQYF.

CDR3 DNA, as far as it was read: TGTGCCAGCAGTAGAACCGGGACAGGTGACTACTATGGC. This gives the protein CASSRTGTGDYYG. From start to end, the CDR3 is CASSRTGTGDYYGYTF. The genes are TRBV6-2 or TRBV6-3 and TRBJ1-2, with TRBD1 identical over 8 bases. The read comes to an end 3 residues before the CDR3 does, leaving the germline J gene to fill in the end. Germline lookup yields CDR1 MNHEY and CDR2 SVGEGT. Trimming took 5 bases from V and 3 from J; bases not matched to a gene: 11. The CDR3 runs to 16 residues.

This clone was seen many times. The read ends 3 residues before the CDR3 terminus; that terminus is restored from the germline J gene. This chain links TRBV4-1 with TRBJ1-5; D is possibly TRBD1 (6 bases). CDR1 is MGHRA and CDR2 is YSYEKL in the germline V gene. Trimming left V 0 bases short and J 5 bases short, with 17 bases between. This CDR3 has 17 amino acids. Partial CDR3 DNA: TGCGCCAGCAGCCAAGATCCTACAGGGTACCAGGATCAGCCC. The encoded protein is CASSQDPTGYQDQP. The entire CDR3 protein is CASSQDPTGYQDQPQHF.

This clone was seen more than once but under ten times. The sequenced fragment ends 3 residues before the CDR3 boundary, so the rest is inferred from the germline J gene. The genes are TRBV19 and TRBJ1-1; 7 bases agree with TRBD1. CDR1 LNHDA and CDR2 SQIVND come from the germline V gene (reference sequence). CDR3 length: 17 residues. V was pared by 3 bases and J by 3 bases, with 13 bases of the junction left unmatched. The part of the CDR3 DNA that was read is TGTGCCAGTAGTATTAATCGAGGGGGCGTAATATACACTGAA. Translating it yields CASSINRGGVIYTE. The CDR3 in its entirety is CASSINRGGVIYTEAFF.

To note about this clone: With the read ending 3 residues before the CDR3 end, the germline J gene is used to fill in that end. The rearrangement links TRBV2 to TRBJ1-5, with TRBD1 as a possible D gene (6 bases). Germline values: CDR1 SNHLY, CDR2 FYNNEI. The V end was cut by 7 bases, the J end by 1 base, with 14 bases between. CDR3 length: 15 residues. This CDR3 reads CASKSAQGSNQPQHF. Incomplete CDR3 DNA: TGTGCCAGCAAATCGGCACAGGGCAGCAATCAGCCC.

Turning to this clone: The read comes to an end 3 residues before the CDR3 does, leaving the germline J gene to fill in the end. The chain carries TRBV18 and TRBJ1-1; D not certain. V lost 2 bases to trimming and J lost 3 bases, with 10 bases between them. Germline CDR1 is KGHSH and CDR2 is LQKENI. The CDR3 totals 14 residues. CDR3 DNA, as far as it was read: TGTGCCAGCTCACCATCCGGTAGGGACACTGAA. It codes for CASSPSGRDTE. The CDR3 reads in full as CASSPSGRDTEAFF.

This clone was picked up many times. The read halts 3 residues ahead of the CDR3 end, with the missing end drawn from the germline J gene. The chain joins TRBV6-1 to TRBJ2-3, with D unresolved. This CDR3 comprises 15 residues. The V end was cut by 3 bases, the J end by 4 bases, with 14 bases between. Germline CDR1 MNHNS, CDR2 SASEGT. The CDR3 region is CASSDISQFPDTQYF. The CDR3 bases that were read are TGTGCCAGCAGTGATATCTCCCAGTTTCCAGATACG.

This clone was counted ten times or more. The CDR3 is cut off 3 residues early in the read; its end comes from the germline J gene. The V gene is TRBV2, the J gene TRBJ2-2; 10 bases line up with TRBD1. Germline CDR1 SNHLY, CDR2 FYNNEI. The CDR3 sequence is 14 residues long. Trimming removed 4 bases from V and 7 bases from J; junction bases left unmatched: 3. The CDR3 sequence is CASSAGQGFGELFF. The sequenced part of the CDR3 DNA is TGTGCCAGCAGTGCGGGACAGGGGTTCGGGGAG.

About this clone: The read comes to an end 3 residues before the CDR3 does, leaving the germline J gene to fill in the end. The V gene is TRBV6-2 or TRBV6-3, the J gene TRBJ1-1, with D possibly matching TRBD1 (6 bases). The germline gives CDR1 MNHEY, CDR2 SVGEGT. The V gene lost 5 bases and the J gene lost 2 bases, with 18 bases spanning the gap. This CDR3 is built from 16 residues. CDR3 DNA (partial): TGTGCCAGCAGTGAGGGGCAATACAGGGTTAACACTGAA. Residues: CASSEGQYRVNTE. The CDR3 in full is CASSEGQYRVNTEAFF.

Many counts were recorded for this clone. The read terminates 3 residues ahead of where the CDR3 ends, so the germline J gene completes it. This sample also contains other DNA sequences that code for the same CDR3. The chain uses TRBV5-1 and TRBJ2-2; 10 bases are a match to TRBD2. Germline V gives CDR1 SGHRS, CDR2 YFSETQ. The CDR3 contains 16 residues. The V gene end was trimmed by 0 bases and the J gene end by 5 bases; junction bases not matched to a gene: 4. The CDR3 here is CASSLELAGATGELFF. The sequenced CDR3 bases are TGCGCCAGCAGCTTGGAGCTAGCGGGGGCGACCGGGGAG.

As to this clone: The CDR3 is cut off 3 residues early in the read; its end comes from the germline J gene. The V call is TRBV10-3, the J call TRBJ2-7, with D tentatively TRBD1 (6 bases). The CDR3 covers 13 residues. V lost 6 bases and J lost 0, with 9 bases in between. From germline, CDR1 is ENHRY and CDR2 SYGVKD. CDR3 DNA, as far as it was read: TGTGCCATCAGGCGACAGGTCTCCTACGAG. Translation: CAIRRQVSYE. The entire CDR3 reads CAIRRQVSYEQYF.

Comment on this clone: At one of its ends the junction is not consistent with the germline gene, which may arise from a read error. The read terminates 3 residues before the CDR3 end, so the remaining end is supplied by the germline J gene. At the DNA level, this CDR3 is encoded by other sequences in the same sample as well. V gene TRBV18 combines with J gene TRBJ1-1, with D possibly TRBD1 on 5 matching bases. Per germline, CDR1 KGHSH and CDR2 LQKENI. There are 14 residues in the CDR3. The CDR3 DNA, read in part, is TGTGCCAGCTCATCCGGGACTCTGAACACTGAG. This translates into CASSSGTLNTE. The entire CDR3 reads CASSSGTLNTEAFF.

This clone has a count of ten or more. The read ends 3 residues shy of where the CDR3 ends; the end is completed using the germline J gene. The chain has TRBV19 and TRBJ1-2; no reliable D call. The CDR3 runs to 13 residues. V was shortened by 0 bases and J by 5 bases, with 7 bases between the two germline ends. CDR1 is LNHDA, CDR2 SQIVND, per germline (reference sequence). The CDR3 reads CASSIDQTYGYTF. The sequenced part of the CDR3 DNA is TGTGCCAGTAGTATAGATCAGACTTATGGC. Complete variable domain (other parts from reference TRBV19 and TRBJ1-2): DGGITQSPKYLFRKEGQNVTLSCEQNLNHDAMYWYRQDPGQGLRLIYYSQIVNDFQKGDIAEGYSVSREKKESFPLTVTSAQKNPTAFYLCASSIDQTYGYTFGSGTRLTVV.

This clone has a handful of counts. The CDR3 extends 3 residues past the end of the read, so its final part is completed from the germline J gene. The J gene is TRBJ1-2, the V gene TRBV2; TRBD1 aligns across 9 bases. The CDR3 sequence is 14 residues long. Germline CDR1 is SNHLY and CDR2 is FYNNEI. The CDR3 sequence: CASRLGTGSLSYTF. The sequenced part of the CDR3 DNA is TGTGCCAGCAGGTTGGGGACAGGGAGTCTGAGC.

As to this clone: Read data end 3 residues before the CDR3 end; the end is taken from the germline J gene. V usage is TRBV19 and J usage is TRBJ1-5, with D tentatively TRBD1 (5 bases). Germline loops: CDR1 LNHDA, CDR2 SQIVND (reference sequence). CDR3 length: 13 amino acids. This CDR3 is CASSMLWDLPQHF. The sequenced part of the CDR3 DNA is TGTGCCAGTAGTATGTTGTGGGACTTACCC.

In its sample, this clone was seen many times. The read ends 3 residues before the CDR3 terminus; that terminus is restored from the germline J gene. The chain couples TRBV19 to TRBJ2-3, with 7 nucleotides matching TRBD1. CDR1 is LNHDA, CDR2 SQIVND, per germline (reference sequence). Trimming removed 3 bases from V and 1 base from J; junction bases left unmatched: 7. The CDR3 runs to 16 residues. The CDR3 sequence: CASSMPTGWGTDTQYF. Incomplete CDR3 DNA: TGTGCCAGTAGTATGCCGACAGGGTGGGGCACAGATACG.

This clone was seen more than once but under ten times. The sequence runs out 3 residues before the end of the CDR3; the remainder is reconstructed from the germline J gene. The rearrangement joins TRBV18 to TRBJ2-3, with D perhaps TRBD2 (7 bases). Germline V CDR1 and CDR2: KGHSH, LQKENI. V was shortened by 0 bases and J by 1 base, with 20 bases between the two germline ends. The CDR3 covers 19 residues. CDR3 DNA (partial): TGTGCCAGCTCACCACCGGGGCGGGGGCCCAAGGCGGGCACAGATACG. It encodes CASSPPGRGPKAGTDT. The complete CDR3 reads CASSPPGRGPKAGTDTQYF.

The sample holds a few counts of this clone. This CDR3 is CAWSEGLLLAKNIQYF. The CDR3 bases that were read are TGTGCCTGGAGTGAGGGGCTATTACTAGCCAAAAACATT. The rearrangement links TRBV30 to TRBJ2-4; TRBD1 is a possible D gene (5 bases). The read ends 3 residues early relative to the CDR3; the germline J gene fills the gap. CDR3 length equals 16 residues. V was pared by 1 base and J by 0 bases, with 13 bases between. The germline V gene encodes CDR1 GTSNPN and CDR2 SVGIG (reference sequence). Full variable domain (remainder filled in from reference TRBV30 and TRBJ2-4): SQTIHQWPATLVQPVGSPLSLECTVEGTSNPNLYWYRQAAGRGLQLLFYSVGIGQISSEVPQNLSASRPQDRQFILSSKKLLLSDSGFYLCAWSEGLLLAKNIQYFGAGTRLSVL.

This clone was counted many times. The read halts 3 residues ahead of the CDR3 end, with the missing end drawn from the germline J gene. This sequence joins TRBV10-3 and TRBJ2-5; possibly TRBD1 for D (6 bases). V was shortened by 2 bases and J by 3 bases, with 10 bases between the two germline ends. CDR3 length: 14 residues. Germline assignment: CDR1 ENHRY and CDR2 SYGVKD. CDR3 residues: CAISEVGAKETQYF. Incomplete CDR3 DNA: TGTGCCATCAGTGAGGTGGGGGCCAAAGAGACC.

This clone occurred a few times. The read finishes 3 residues shy of the CDR3 end, and the germline J gene is used to complete it. The V gene is TRBV30, the J gene TRBJ1-1, with D maybe TRBD1 (6 bases). The CDR3 extends over 13 amino acids. With 8 bases removed from V and 4 bases from J, the gap between germline ends came to 17 bases. Germline assignment: CDR1 GTSNPN and CDR2 SVGIG (reference sequence). The part of the CDR3 DNA that was read is TGTGCCCGCCGCGGGCAGGGGACCACTGAA. Its protein is CARRGQGTTE. The complete CDR3 protein is CARRGQGTTEAFF.

This clone has only a few counts. The read finishes 3 residues shy of the CDR3 end, and the germline J gene is used to complete it. The chain links TRBV5-5 to TRBJ1-6; 8 nucleotides match TRBD1. This CDR3 is built from 14 residues. With V trimmed by 2 bases and J by 9 bases, 4 bases remained unmatched. CDR1 SGHKS and CDR2 YYEKEE come from the germline V gene (reference sequence). The part of the CDR3 DNA that was read is TGTGCCAGCAGCTTTCAGGGGGCCGGTTCACCC. Encoded protein: CASSFQGAGSP. The full CDR3 reads CASSFQGAGSPLHF.

Remarks on this clone: The read ends 3 residues shy of where the CDR3 ends; the end is completed using the germline J gene. The chain uses TRBV20-1 and TRBJ2-1; TRBD1 matches 8 bases. Germline V gives CDR1 DFQATT, CDR2 SNEGSKA (reference sequence). The CDR3 is made up of 15 amino acids. V dropped 0 bases and J dropped 6; count of bases not matched to a gene: 7. This CDR3 is CSARDSGGVSNEQFF. The DNA read from the CDR3 is TGCAGTGCTAGAGATTCAGGGGGCGTGAGCAATGAG.